This TCR beta chain was identified in a study of blood T cell repertoires in COVID-19. Study as a whole: Acute and convalescent COVID-19 samples came from the United States, Italy and Spain. PBMCs, B-cell-depleted T cells, or T cells were the source of the cDNA or gDNA that made up the material.

In the source study's methods: Using reference gene primer amplification, nucleated cell counts were estimated. Using immunoSEQ multiplex PCR, the repertoire was profiled, and TCRdb retains in-frame clones only, with some absent. Clonal size and the V and J genes are those of that table, whereas D and trimming came from the DNA. Of over 200,000 clones in the sample, roughly 84% were seen once. After removal of 5 bases from V and 5 bases from J, the junction contained 2 bases not matched to a gene. The CDR3 is 14 amino acids. Germline CDR1 KGHSH, CDR2 LQKENI. Sequencing was done on a sample of peripheral blood. V and J are TRBV18 and TRBJ2-3; TRBD2 matches at 12 bases. This sequence was found in a woman aged 80 or older with active or convalescent COVID-19. CDR3 region: CASSLGLAGDTQYF. In nucleotides, the CDR3 is TGTGCCAGCTCATTGGGACTAGCGGGAGATACGCAGTATTTT.